The next 21 T cell receptor beta chains were all read from a single sample in a study of T cells after yellow fever vaccination. Each CDR3 protein gets one entry after TCRdb re-called the 5' RACE reads with MiXCR. The sample yields more than 65,000 distinct CDR3 sequences, roughly 13% seen once. The sequencing used CD8+ T cells not binding an NS4B(214-222) dextramer, sorted from PBMCs, collected roughly 20 days after the first yellow fever vaccination. The receptor source for this set is a man aged 18 to 29 who received the YFV17D yellow fever vaccine.

This clonotype was seen a handful of times. The gene calls are TRBV9 and TRBJ2-3, with a weak D call TRBD2 (6 bases). Between the trimmed V and J ends, which lost 0 bases and 5 bases, there was a span of 10 bases. This CDR3 is built from 14 residues. CDR1 is SGDLS and CDR2 is YYNGEE in the germline V gene. The CDR3 sequence: CASSVGGGRDTQYF. The CDR3 DNA reads TGTGCCAGCAGCGTAGGTGGAGGGAGAGATACGCAGTATTTT.

The genes are TRBV5-1 and TRBJ2-3, with D hard to call. CDR3 length equals 15 residues. V lost 5 bases and J lost 1, with 14 bases in between. CDR1 is SGHRS, CDR2 YFSETQ, per germline. The CDR3 sequence: CASSPGPEGTDTQYF. CDR3 DNA: TGCGCCAGCAGTCCAGGACCCGAAGGCACAGATACGCAGTATTTT.

The V and J genes are TRBV4-1 and TRBJ1-6, with D possibly TRBD1 on 6 matching bases. Trimming stripped 4 bases from V and 0 bases from J, with 13 bases between. Germline lookup yields CDR1 MGHRA and CDR2 YSYEKL. This CDR3 has 17 amino acids. CDR3 sequence (DNA): TGCGCCAGCAGCCCAACAGGGTCCAGCTCCTATAATTCACCCCTCCACTTT. Its protein is CASSPTGSSSYNSPLHF.

This clonotype was observed a few times. This chain uses TRBV20-1 with TRBJ1-1, with D uncertain. CDR1 and CDR2 from the germline V gene are DFQATT and SNEGSKA (reference sequence). The CDR3 totals 14 residues. Trimming pared 3 bases from V and 1 base from J, leaving 12 bases between. CDR3 in DNA: TGCAGTGCTAGTGGGCCCTTCGGGAACACTGAAGCTTTCTTT. Protein product: CSASGPFGNTEAFF.

V is TRBV6-2 or TRBV6-3 and J is TRBJ1-1; no reliable D call. Germline V CDR1 and CDR2: MNHEY, SVGEGT. The CDR3 runs to 14 residues. Between the trimmed V and J ends, which lost 0 bases and 1 base, there was a span of 6 bases. CDR3 region: CASSYSPGNTEAFF. CDR3 DNA: TGTGCCAGCAGTTACTCCCCCGGGAACACTGAAGCTTTCTTT.

This clonotype was picked up a small number of times. V usage is TRBV6-1 and J usage is TRBJ2-1, with TRBD1 as a possible D gene (6 bases). Germline V CDR1 and CDR2: MNHNS, SASEGT. There are 14 residues in the CDR3. Deletions cut 1 base from V and 8 bases from J, with 12 bases between. The CDR3 region has the DNA TGTGCCAGCAGTGAAGGGTGGGGGCCCGATGAGCAGTTCTTC. This gives the protein CASSEGWGPDEQFF.

This sequence joins TRBV5-5 and TRBJ2-7; D remains ambiguous. CDR3 length: 14 residues. V lost 2 bases and J lost 4, with 13 bases in between. Germline assignment: CDR1 SGHKS and CDR2 YYEKEE (reference sequence). The CDR3, as DNA: TGTGCCAGCAGCTTTCGGCAGAACCAATACGAGCAGTACTTC. Translating gives CASSFRQNQYEQYF.

This chain connects TRBV12-5 to TRBJ1-2; D call uncertain. Looked up from germline, CDR1 is LGHNT and CDR2 is FRNRAP. The length of the CDR3 is 16 residues. The V end lost 1 base, the J end lost 1 base, and 13 bases lay between the germline ends. The CDR3 DNA sequence: TGTGCTAGTGGTTTGGGGACTGGAGAACATAACTATGGCTACACCTTC. This codes for CASGLGTGEHNYGYTF. The full variable domain, its missing parts supplied by reference TRBV12-5 and TRBJ1-2, is DARVTQTPRHKVTEMGQEVTMRCQPILGHNTVFWYRQTMMQGLELLAYFRNRAPLDDSGMPKDRFSAEMPDATLATLKIQPSEPRDSAVYFCASGLGTGEHNYGYTFGSGTRLTVV.

The chain uses TRBV7-9 and TRBJ2-2; 7 nucleotides agree with TRBD1. In germline, CDR1 is SEHNR, CDR2 FQNEAQ (reference sequence). The V gene end was trimmed by 5 bases and the J gene end by 2 bases; junction bases not matched to a gene: 8. This CDR3 region has 16 residues. The CDR3 coding sequence is TGTGCCAGCAGCAGCCCCGACAGGGAAAACACCGGGGAGCTGTTTTTT. Translating gives CASSSPDRENTGELFF.

This clonotype was found a few times. The chain has TRBV3-1 and TRBJ1-5; TRBD1 aligns across 8 bases. Losses at the gene ends were 4 bases for V and 5 bases for J; bases not matched to a gene: 4. The CDR3 has 14 amino acids. Germline CDR1 and CDR2: LGHDT and YNNKEL (reference sequence). CDR3 DNA: TGTGCCAGCAGCCGGACAGGGAGTGATCAGCCCCAGCATTTT. This codes for CASSRTGSDQPQHF.

There are a few counts of this clonotype. V gene TRBV9 combines with J gene TRBJ2-2; 13 nucleotides align to TRBD2. In germline, CDR1 is SGDLS, CDR2 YYNGEE. The CDR3 has 15 residues. With 5 bases clipped from V and 5 bases from J, the junction kept 3 bases outside the gene matches. This CDR3 reads CASRTSGGETGELFF. Here the CDR3 DNA reads TGTGCCAGCAGAACTAGCGGGGGGGAGACCGGGGAGCTGTTTTTT.

This clonotype has a handful of counts. The chain uses TRBV28 and TRBJ2-5; TRBD1 matches 7 bases. This CDR3 spans 14 amino acids. Trimming cost V 7 bases and J 2 bases; bases outside gene matches: 7. Looked up from germline, CDR1 is MDHEN and CDR2 is SYDVKM. CDR3 residues: CASIPRQGQETQYF. CDR3 bases: TGTGCCAGCATCCCCCGACAGGGTCAAGAGACCCAGTACTTC.

This clonotype was seen a handful of times. The gene calls are TRBV2 and TRBJ2-7; 11 nucleotides align to TRBD2. Germline loops: CDR1 SNHLY, CDR2 FYNNEI. The CDR3 is made up of 14 amino acids. The junction had 8 bases not matched to a gene; V was cut back by 7 bases and J by 6 bases. The CDR3 loop reads CASIPLAGVLEQYV. Written as DNA, the CDR3 is TGTGCCAGCATTCCACTAGCGGGGGTTCTCGAGCAGTACGTC.

Here the CDR3 reads CASSRGQFYNEQFF. The CDR3 coding sequence is TGTGCCAGCAGCCGGGGACAGTTCTACAATGAGCAGTTCTTC. The chain joins TRBV6-1 to TRBJ2-1; the match to TRBD1 covers 7 bases. Germline V gives CDR1 MNHNS, CDR2 SASEGT. Germline trimming cut 6 bases from V and 3 bases from J; bases unmatched to any gene: 5. The CDR3 is made up of 14 amino acids.

V and J are TRBV6-5 and TRBJ2-2; 7 bases are shared with TRBD1. The junction had 4 bases not matched to a gene; V was cut back by 1 base and J by 5 bases. There are 15 residues in the CDR3. Germline V gene sequence: CDR1 MNHEY, CDR2 SVGAGI. The CDR3 DNA follows: TGTGCCAGCAGTTACTTGACAGGGTCGACCGGGGAGCTGTTTTTT. Translating gives CASSYLTGSTGELFF.

This sequence joins TRBV24-1 and TRBJ2-1; the D gene is possibly TRBD1 (6 bases). The germline gives CDR1 KGHDR, CDR2 SFDVKD. The V end was cut by 2 bases, the J end by 4 bases, with 14 bases between. The CDR3 is 16 residues long. The CDR3 DNA sequence: TGTGCCACCAGTGATTCCCAGGGGCAACTTTACAATGAGCAGTTCTTC. Amino acid sequence: CATSDSQGQLYNEQFF.

This clonotype has just a few counts. The chain employs TRBV18 and TRBJ2-7; 8 bases are a match to TRBD2. Germline loops: CDR1 KGHSH, CDR2 LQKENI. V lost 2 bases and J lost 3; bases outside the gene matches: 12. The CDR3 covers 17 residues. The DNA of the CDR3 is TGTGCCAGCTCACCAGTGGGACTAGAGGGGGGCTACTACGAGCAGTACTTC. Amino acids: CASSPVGLEGGYYEQYF.

The V and J genes are TRBV12-3 or TRBV12-4 and TRBJ2-1; D assignment may be TRBD1 or TRBD2 (5 bases each). CDR3 length: 16 amino acids. With 2 bases removed from V and 4 bases from J, the gap between germline ends came to 15 bases. The CDR3 DNA reads as TGTGCCAGCAGTTTAATCCGGGGCTGGAGGTACAATGAGCAGTTCTTC. It is translated as CASSLIRGWRYNEQFF.

This clonotype was counted only a few times. The chain uses TRBV4-1 and TRBJ1-1; no clear D. CDR3 length: 11 amino acids. V shed 5 bases and J shed 8 bases, with 9 bases lying between them. Germline assignment: CDR1 MGHRA and CDR2 YSYEKL. CDR3 sequence (DNA): TGCGCCAGCAGCTCACCGGGAGAAGCTTTCTTT. As protein: CASSSPGEAFF.

This clonotype occurred a few times. The rearrangement links TRBV4-3 to TRBJ2-2; no reliable D call. The ends were cut back, 1 base at V and 10 bases at J, with 4 bases in the middle. This CDR3 comprises 11 residues. Germline CDR1 LGHNA, CDR2 YSLEER. CDR3 DNA sequence: TGCGCCAGCAGCCAAGCGTCGGAGCTGTTTTTT. The encoded protein is CASSQASELFF.

The chain uses TRBV7-2 and TRBJ1-6; no firm D call. Germline lookup yields CDR1 SGHTA and CDR2 FQGNSA. Trimming took 0 bases from V and 0 from J, leaving 9 bases between them. The CDR3 loop spans 17 amino acids. DNA of the CDR3: TGTGCCAGCAGCTTAGCCCCTCCAAGCTCCTATAATTCACCCCTCCACTTT. Protein sequence: CASSLAPPSSYNSPLHF.